A single sample is the source of the 20 T cell receptor beta chains below, sequenced in a study of memory CD4+ T cells and cytomegalovirus serostatus. The data were produced by immunoSEQ multiplex PCR, yet TCRdb's version contains in-frame clones alone and is incomplete. The table shows some 73,000 clones, with around four fifths occurring only once. The sort gate was single viable CD3+CD4+CD8-CD45RO+ cells for memory CD4+ T cells. Specimen: memory CD4+ T cells from blood. All receptors derive from an adult in good health and CMV-seropositive.

The gene calls are TRBV5-6 and TRBJ2-1; D is ambiguous. The V gene lost 3 bases and the J gene lost 3 bases, with 13 bases spanning the gap. This CDR3 is 15 amino acids long. The germline V gene encodes CDR1 SGHDT and CDR2 YYEEEE. For the CDR3, the DNA is TGTGCCAGCAGCTCGTTGACGGATTTCTACAATGAGCAGTTCTTC. Protein: CASSSLTDFYNEQFF.

This clone has a handful of counts. The chain recombines TRBV28 with TRBJ2-4; D not certain. CDR1 is MDHEN, CDR2 SYDVKM, per germline. The ends were cut back, 3 bases at V and 8 bases at J, with 14 bases in the middle. The CDR3 totals 14 residues. This CDR3 reads CASSFGIAWYIQYF. DNA for the CDR3: TGTGCCAGCAGTTTTGGGATCGCGTGGTACATTCAGTACTTC.

Only a few counts were recorded for this clone. The rearrangement links TRBV4-3 to TRBJ1-3; D unresolved. V lost 1 base, J lost 9 bases, and 10 bases lay in between. The CDR3 length is 13 residues. CDR1 LGHNA and CDR2 YSLEER come from the germline V gene. CDR3 sequence reads: CASSQVRMATIYF. CDR3 nucleotide sequence: TGCGCCAGCAGCCAAGTTCGGATGGCCACCATATATTTT.

The J gene is TRBJ2-5, the V gene TRBV4-1; TRBD2 matches 7 bases. The V gene's germline CDR1 is MGHRA and CDR2 YSYEKL. This CDR3 is built from 13 residues. Germline trimming cut 0 bases from V and 7 bases from J; bases unmatched to any gene: 2. DNA of the CDR3: TGCGCCAGCAGCCAAGATGGGGGGGGGACCCAGTACTTC. It specifies CASSQDGGGTQYF.

As DNA, the CDR3 is TGTGCCAGCTCGTACTCAATGAACACTGAAGCTTTCTTT. Translating gives CASSYSMNTEAFF. V is TRBV18 and J is TRBJ1-1; D remains unclear. This CDR3 is 13 amino acids long. V dropped 6 bases and J dropped 0 bases, with 8 bases sitting between them. Germline V gene lookup returns CDR1 KGHSH and CDR2 LQKENI.

The chain links TRBV28 to TRBJ1-5, with 10 bases fitting TRBD1. The V segment lost 5 bases and the J segment 8 bases; nucleotides outside the gene matches: 6. This CDR3 comprises 14 residues. The germline V gene has CDR1 MDHEN and CDR2 SYDVKM. This CDR3 is CASSDRGPWEPQHF. In nucleotides, the CDR3 is TGTGCCAGCAGTGACAGGGGGCCTTGGGAGCCCCAGCATTTT.

This rearrangement joins TRBV2 to TRBJ2-7, with D unresolved. There are 13 residues in the CDR3. The V gene lost 8 bases and the J gene lost 3 bases, with 14 bases spanning the gap. Germline V gene data show CDR1 as SNHLY and CDR2 as FYNNEI. Here the CDR3 reads CASGPDTNYEQYV. CDR3 nucleotides: TGTGCCAGCGGACCAGACACCAACTACGAGCAGTACGTC.

The V and J genes are TRBV6-6 and TRBJ1-1; 7 bases line up with TRBD1. J gave up 3 bases and V 2 bases, and 6 bases lay outside the gene matches. The length of the CDR3 is 15 residues. Germline V gives CDR1 MNHNY, CDR2 SVGAGI (reference sequence). CDR3 sequence reads: CASSYPYRGYTEAFF. CDR3 DNA: TGTGCCAGCAGTTACCCCTACAGGGGATACACTGAAGCTTTCTTT.

The rearrangement uses TRBV5-1 and TRBJ2-3; D gene unclear. Trimming removed 0 bases at V and 5 bases at J, with 10 bases between. The CDR3 sequence is 14 residues long. From germline, CDR1 is SGHRS and CDR2 YFSETQ. The CDR3 DNA sequence: TGCGCCAGCAGCTTGGGGGCTCTGAAAGATACGCAGTATTTT. It yields the protein CASSLGALKDTQYF.

The chain combines TRBV11-1 with TRBJ1-1, with D perhaps TRBD1 (5 bases). Germline values: CDR1 SGHAT, CDR2 FQDESV (reference sequence). V lost 3 bases and J lost 4, with 9 bases in between. The CDR3 totals 13 residues. CDR3 DNA: TGTGCCAGCAGCTTTCAGGGTTCCACTGAAGCTTTCTTT. It codes for CASSFQGSTEAFF.

This clone has just one count. V usage is TRBV12-2 and J usage is TRBJ2-1. TRBV12-2 is a known pseudogene. The CDR3 runs to 13 residues. The CDR3 is CASRFRGDNEQFF. Here the CDR3 DNA reads TGTGCAAGTCGCTTTAGGGGGGACAATGAGCAGTTCTTC.

This clone showed up just a few times. The V and J genes are TRBV7-2 and TRBJ2-4; 8 bases line up with TRBD1. The junction had 7 bases not matched to a gene; V was cut back by 4 bases and J by 8 bases. Germline CDR1 SGHTA, CDR2 FQGNSA. The CDR3 runs 14 residues. The CDR3 DNA reads TGTGCCAGCAGCTACGGACAGGGATCGGACATTCAGTACTTC. Translation gives CASSYGQGSDIQYF.

The V gene is TRBV6-1, the J gene TRBJ2-1, with 12 bases matching TRBD2. The CDR3 totals 16 residues. V dropped 4 bases and J dropped 4; count of bases not matched to a gene: 5. Germline values: CDR1 MNHNS, CDR2 SASEGT. The CDR3 bases are TGTGCCAGCAGTGCCCTGACTAGCGGGGGTTACAATGAGCAGTTCTTC. Amino acids: CASSALTSGGYNEQFF.

The CDR3 is CASSGSGNQPQHF. CDR3 bases: TGTGCCAGCAGTGGATCCGGGAATCAGCCCCAGCATTTT. This sequence joins TRBV2 and TRBJ1-5; unclear D gene. This CDR3 region has 13 residues. From germline, CDR1 is SNHLY and CDR2 FYNNEI. V was cut by 4 bases and J by 4 bases, with 8 bases left in between. Variable domain in full (rest from reference TRBV2 and TRBJ1-5): EPEVTQTPSHQVTQMGQEVILRCVPISNHLYFYWYRQILGQKVEFLVSFYNNEISEKSEIFDDQFSVERPDGSNFTLKIRSTKLEDSAMYFCASSGSGNQPQHFGDGTRLSIL.

This chain uses TRBV18 with TRBJ1-2; tentative D call: TRBD1 (6 bases). The length of the CDR3 is 12 residues. Germline-derived CDR1 and CDR2 are KGHSH and LQKENI. V was trimmed by 6 bases and J by 9 bases, leaving 14 bases between them. The DNA of the CDR3 is TGTGCCAGCTCCCCCGCAGGGGAAAGCTACACCTTC. Translation: CASSPAGESYTF.

Turning to this clone: One end of the junction fails to match germline, which may point to a read error. The chain employs TRBV19 and TRBJ1-5, with TRBD1 as a possible D gene (5 bases). CDR3 length: 14 residues. The germline V gene encodes CDR1 LNHDA and CDR2 SQIVND (reference sequence). CDR3: CTSSQQDAGQPQHF. CDR3 DNA: TGTACCAGTAGTCAACAGGATGCGGGGCAGCCCCAGCATTTT.

The J gene is TRBJ2-2, the V gene TRBV7-2; the D gene is possibly TRBD2 (5 bases). Per germline, CDR1 SGHTA and CDR2 FQGNSA. The CDR3 runs 12 residues. V was pared by 4 bases and J by 7 bases, with 7 bases between. Written as DNA, the CDR3 is TGTGCCAGCAGCTCGAGGGACGGGGAGCTGTTTTTT. This translates into CASSSRDGELFF.

The rearrangement uses TRBV5-6 and TRBJ1-4, with D uncertain. The germline gives CDR1 SGHDT, CDR2 YYEEEE. The CDR3 contains 15 residues. Trimming stripped 2 bases from V and 6 bases from J, with 14 bases between. In DNA form, the CDR3 reads TGTGCCAGCAGCTTTTTGAAGGGTGCCCATGAAAAACTGTTTTTT. Translating gives CASSFLKGAHEKLFF.

The V gene is TRBV5-4, the J gene TRBJ1-4, with 8 bases fitting TRBD1. Germline assignment: CDR1 SGHNT and CDR2 YYREEE (reference sequence). Unmatched junction bases numbered 9, after V lost 4 bases and J lost 10 bases. The CDR3 runs 14 residues. CDR3 loop: CASSQKQGEGKLFF. The CDR3 nucleotides read TGTGCCAGCAGCCAAAAACAGGGGGAGGGAAAACTGTTTTTT.

This clone was counted only a few times. The V call is TRBV2, the J call TRBJ2-7; no firm D call. The CDR3 has 12 residues. Trimming took 7 bases from V and 1 from J, leaving 8 bases between them. CDR1 is SNHLY, CDR2 FYNNEI, per germline. CDR3 in DNA: TGTGCCAGCAAGACTGATTCCTACGAGCAGTACGTC. Translation gives CASKTDSYEQYV.